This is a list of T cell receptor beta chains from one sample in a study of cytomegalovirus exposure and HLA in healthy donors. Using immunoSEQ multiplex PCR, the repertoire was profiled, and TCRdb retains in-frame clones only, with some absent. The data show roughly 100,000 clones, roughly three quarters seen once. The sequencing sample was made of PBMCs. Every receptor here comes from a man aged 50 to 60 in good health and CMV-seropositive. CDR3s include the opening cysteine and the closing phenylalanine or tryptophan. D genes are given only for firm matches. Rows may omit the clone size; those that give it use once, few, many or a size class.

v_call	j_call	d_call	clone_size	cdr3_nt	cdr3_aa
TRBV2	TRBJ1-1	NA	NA	TGTGCCAGCACCCAAGGGCGAGGAGGGAACACTGAAGCTTTCTTT	CASTQGRGGNTEAFF
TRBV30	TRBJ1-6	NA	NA	TGTGCCTGGGAGGGAGGGGTGAATTCACCCCTCCACTTT	CAWEGGVNSPLHF
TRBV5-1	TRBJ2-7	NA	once	TGCGCCAGCAGCGGAGACAGAGCCTACGAGCAGTACTTC	CASSGDRAYEQYF
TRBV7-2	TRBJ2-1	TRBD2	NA	TGTGCCAGCAGCTTGGGACTAGCGGGAGGTCCGTTCTTC	CASSLGLAGGPFF
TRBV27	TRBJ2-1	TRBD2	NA	TGTGCCAGCAGTTTAGGGGGCGGGAGGGGAAACAATGAGCAGTTCTTC	CASSLGGGRGNNEQFF
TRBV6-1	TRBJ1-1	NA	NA	TGTGCCAGCAGTCACAGGGTTAAGAACACTGAAGCTTTCTTT	CASSHRVKNTEAFF
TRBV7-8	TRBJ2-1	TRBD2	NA	TGTGCCAGCAGCTCGCCGACTAGCGGGAGGGGTAAGAAAGGTAATGAGCAGTTCTTC	CASSSPTSGRGKKGNEQFF
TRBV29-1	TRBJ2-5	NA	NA	TGCAGCGTTTCTTTGGGGGGACAAGAGACCCAGTACTTC	CSVSLGGQETQYF
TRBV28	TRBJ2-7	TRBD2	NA	TGTGCCAGCAGTTTAATGGCGGGAGGCATCTCCTACGAGCAGTACTTC	CASSLMAGGISYEQYF
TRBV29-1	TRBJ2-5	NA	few	TGCAGCGTTGCGTTGGTTCGGGGTGAGGTGAAAGAGACCCAGTACTTC	CSVALVRGEVKETQYF
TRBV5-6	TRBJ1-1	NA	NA	TGTGCCAGCAGCTTCGAGCGGGACATAGGTTTCTTT	CASSFERDIGFF
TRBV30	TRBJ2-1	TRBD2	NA	TGTGCCTGGAGCCGTTCGCGGGAGTACAATGAGCAGTTCTTC	CAWSRSREYNEQFF
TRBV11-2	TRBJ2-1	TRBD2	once	TGTGCCAGCAGCCTAGGGACTAGCGGGAGGGCCATAAATGAGCAGTTCTTC	CASSLGTSGRAINEQFF
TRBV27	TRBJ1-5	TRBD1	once	TGTGCCGGGCCCCGGGACAGGGGGACTCAGCCCCAGCATTTT	CAGPRDRGTQPQHF
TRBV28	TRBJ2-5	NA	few	TGTGCCAGCATAAGTCAACAGGTCCAAGAGACCCAGTACTTC	CASISQQVQETQYF
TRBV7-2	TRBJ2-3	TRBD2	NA	TGTGCCAGCAGCTTAGCTAGCGGGAGGGGGTGGGATACGCAGTATTTT	CASSLASGRGWDTQYF
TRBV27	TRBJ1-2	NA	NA	TGTGCCAGCACCTCTTTAGGGGGGGGCAAGGGGGGCTACACCTTC	CASTSLGGGKGGYTF
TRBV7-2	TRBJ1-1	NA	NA	TGTGCCAGCAGCCCGAGACGGACAGAGGAAGCTTTCTTT	CASSPRRTEEAFF
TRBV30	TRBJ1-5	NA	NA	TGTGCCTGGAGTCCGGGGAATGGCAATCAGCCCCAGCATTTT	CAWSPGNGNQPQHF
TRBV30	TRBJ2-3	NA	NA	TGTGCCTGGAGTGTAGGGGGAGATACGCAGTATTTT	CAWSVGGDTQYF
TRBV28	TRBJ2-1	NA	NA	TGTGCCAGCAGTTTATGGGGGCCCAATGAGCAGTTCTTC	CASSLWGPNEQFF
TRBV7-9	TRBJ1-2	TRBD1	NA	TGTGCCAGCAGCTCCAGACAGGGCCCCATCGACTATGGCTACACCTTC	CASSSRQGPIDYGYTF
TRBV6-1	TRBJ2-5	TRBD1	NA	TGTGCCAGCAGTGCAGGAACAGGGGGCGGCCAAGAGACCCAGTACTTC	CASSAGTGGGQETQYF
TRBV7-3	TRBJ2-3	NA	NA	TGTGCCAGCAGCTTAAAGGGGGCGGGAACCTTTTCGACAGATACGCAGTATTTT	CASSLKGAGTFSTDTQYF
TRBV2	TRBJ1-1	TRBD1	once	TGTGCCAGCAGGGGGGACAGGGCCGTGGAAGCTTTCTTT	CASRGDRAVEAFF
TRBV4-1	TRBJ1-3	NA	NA	TGCGCCAGCAGCCAAGTTGGTGACAGGCGGTTTACCATATATTTT	CASSQVGDRRFTIYF
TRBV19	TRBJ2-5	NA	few	TGTGCCAGTAGTATCGGAGTTCAGTTATCAGAGACCCAGTACTTC	CASSIGVQLSETQYF
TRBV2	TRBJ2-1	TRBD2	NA	TGTGCCAGGACTAGCGGGCGTTTGGAGAGCTCCTACAATGAGCAGTTCTTC	CARTSGRLESSYNEQFF
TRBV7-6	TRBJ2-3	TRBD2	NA	TGTGCCAGCAGCCCAGGACTAGCGGGATTTGCGGATACGCAGTATTTT	CASSPGLAGFADTQYF